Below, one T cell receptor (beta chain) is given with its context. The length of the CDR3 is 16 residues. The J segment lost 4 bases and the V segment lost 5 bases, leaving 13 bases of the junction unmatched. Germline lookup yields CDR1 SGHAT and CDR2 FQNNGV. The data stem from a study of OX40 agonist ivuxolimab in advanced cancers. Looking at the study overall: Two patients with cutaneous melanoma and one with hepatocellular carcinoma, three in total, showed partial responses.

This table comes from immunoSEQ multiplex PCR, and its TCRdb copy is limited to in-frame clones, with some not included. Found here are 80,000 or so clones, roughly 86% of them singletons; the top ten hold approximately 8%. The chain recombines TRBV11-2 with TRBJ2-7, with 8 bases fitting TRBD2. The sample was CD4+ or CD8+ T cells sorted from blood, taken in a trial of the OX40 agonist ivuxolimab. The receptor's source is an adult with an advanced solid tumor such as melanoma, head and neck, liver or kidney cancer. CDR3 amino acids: CASSPGSGSNRYEQYF. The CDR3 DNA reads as TGTGCCAGCAGCCCGGGAAGCGGGAGCAATAGGTACGAGCAGTACTTC.